The 15 T cell receptor beta chains below were found in one sample sequenced in a study of blood T cell repertoires in COVID-19 (dated by TCRdb to the early 2020s). To prepare the library, the immunoSEQ multiplex PCR assay was applied. The table was pulled from immuneACCESS by TCRdb, which kept in-frame rearrangements only. Such tables lose some clones; where checked, under half of the loss comes from unresolved V genes, and the rest has no known cause. In this sample the table shows some 270,000 clones, roughly 80% of which occur a single time. The ten largest account for roughly 3.1% of the sample. What was sequenced was PBMCs or T cells enriched from blood (not recorded which). The source is a middle-aged man who had recovered from COVID-19.

The V gene is TRBV12-5, the J gene TRBJ2-5, with a weak D call TRBD1 (7 bases). Germline V gene sequence: CDR1 LGHNT, CDR2 FRNRAP. This CDR3 spans 13 amino acids. The CDR3 nucleotides are TGTGCCATCTCAGGGGGGAGTTGGGAGACCCAGTACTTC. Protein: CAISGGSWETQYF.

The chain recombines TRBV28 with TRBJ1-2; perhaps TRBD1 as D (6 bases). The V gene lost 6 bases and the J gene lost 3 bases, with 8 bases spanning the gap. CDR3 length equals 12 residues. Germline CDR1 is MDHEN and CDR2 is SYDVKM. The CDR3 DNA follows: TGTGCCAGCAGCGGGGGGCACTATGGCTACACCTTC. This gives the protein CASSGGHYGYTF.

The chain uses TRBV5-1 and TRBJ1-3; D might be TRBD1 (5 bases). The CDR3 is 12 residues long. Deletions cut 8 bases from V and 0 bases from J, with 6 bases between. Germline V CDR1 and CDR2: SGHRS, YFSETQ. The CDR3, as DNA: TGCGCCAGTAGGGGCTCTGGAAACACCATATATTTT. This codes for CASRGSGNTIYF.

This rearrangement joins TRBV2 to TRBJ2-3; the match to TRBD1 covers 12 bases. The junction had 7 bases not matched to a gene; V was cut back by 4 bases and J by 8 bases. The CDR3 is made up of 15 amino acids. In germline, CDR1 is SNHLY, CDR2 FYNNEI. CDR3 sequence (DNA): TGTGCCAGCAGTGGCCCGGGACAGGGGGCTCGTACGCAGTATTTT. Protein sequence: CASSGPGQGARTQYF.

A few counts support this clone. CDR3 nucleotide sequence: TGTGCCAGCAGTACCGGGACAGGGTGGACTGAAGCTTTCTTT. Translation gives CASSTGTGWTEAFF. This chain uses TRBV6-5 with TRBJ1-1, with TRBD1 matching over 9 bases. The germline V gene encodes CDR1 MNHEY and CDR2 SVGAGI. J gave up 5 bases and V 5 bases, and 6 bases lay outside the gene matches. The length of the CDR3 is 14 residues.

V usage is TRBV5-6 and J usage is TRBJ1-1, with D tentatively TRBD1 (5 bases). V was cut by 4 bases and J by 6 bases, with 16 bases left in between. Germline CDR1 is SGHDT and CDR2 is YYEEEE. The CDR3 consists of 14 residues. The CDR3 DNA reads TGTGCCAGCAGCGCCGACCCGGCGGGGGCTGAAGCTTTCTTT. This encodes CASSADPAGAEAFF.

The rearrangement uses TRBV5-1 and TRBJ2-7; 10 nucleotides agree with TRBD1. Unmatched junction bases numbered 7, after V lost 1 base and J lost 3 bases. The CDR3 is made up of 16 amino acids. Germline V CDR1 and CDR2: SGHRS, YFSETQ. CDR3 sequence: CASSLRGRTGGYEQYF. CDR3 nucleotides: TGCGCCAGCAGCTTGAGGGGCCGGACAGGGGGCTACGAGCAGTACTTC.

The rearrangement links TRBV6-5 to TRBJ1-1; perhaps TRBD1 as D (6 bases). Germline-derived CDR1 and CDR2 are MNHEY and SVGAGI. The ends were cut back, 7 bases at V and 1 base at J, with 16 bases in the middle. There are 15 residues in the CDR3. CDR3 sequence: CASMGGHQGNTEAFF. CDR3 coding DNA: TGTGCCAGCATGGGGGGGCATCAGGGGAACACTGAAGCTTTCTTT.

In its sample, this clone was seen a few times. The V call is TRBV5-1, the J call TRBJ1-3; 7 positions match TRBD1. The CDR3 runs 13 residues. Per germline, CDR1 SGHRS and CDR2 YFSETQ. Losses at the gene ends were 3 bases for V and 4 bases for J; bases not matched to a gene: 1. The CDR3 region has the DNA TGCGCCAGCAGCTGGGGACAGGGAAACACCATATATTTT. Translated, it gives CASSWGQGNTIYF. Full variable domain (outside the CDR3, taken from reference TRBV5-1 and TRBJ1-3): KAGVTQTPRYLIKTRGQQVTLSCSPISGHRSVSWYQQTPGQGLQFLFEYFSETQRNKGNFPGRFSGRQFSNSRSEMNVSTLELGDSALYLCASSWGQGNTIYFGEGSWLTVV.

This clone has at least ten counts. The chain combines TRBV12-3 or TRBV12-4 with TRBJ1-3; D not certain. This CDR3 has 13 amino acids. V gave up 4 bases and J gave up 10 bases, with 14 bases separating them. The CDR3 protein is CASSSHPPRTIYF. CDR3 DNA: TGTGCCAGCAGTTCCCATCCTCCCCGGACCATATATTTT.

The gene calls are TRBV19 and TRBJ2-7; a weak D match, TRBD1 (6 bases). This CDR3 comprises 16 residues. The germline gives CDR1 LNHDA, CDR2 SQIVND (reference sequence). With 2 bases removed from V and 0 bases from J, the gap between germline ends came to 14 bases. The CDR3 region has the DNA TGTGCCAGTAGTATACTATTCGGACAGATCTCCTACGAGCAGTACTTC. Its protein is CASSILFGQISYEQYF.

Many counts were recorded for this clone. CDR3 in amino acids: CASSVGTGGASGNTIYF. The CDR3 DNA reads as TGTGCCAGCAGCGTCGGGACAGGGGGCGCCTCTGGAAACACCATATATTTT. The genes are TRBV9 and TRBJ1-3; TRBD1 agrees at 12 bases. After removal of 2 bases from V and 0 bases from J, the junction contained 3 bases not matched to a gene. Germline lookup yields CDR1 SGDLS and CDR2 YYNGEE. The CDR3 consists of 17 residues.

The chain has TRBV9 and TRBJ1-2, with D tentatively TRBD1 (5 bases). Deletions cut 4 bases from V and 0 bases from J, with 13 bases between. The germline V gene has CDR1 SGDLS and CDR2 YYNGEE. The CDR3 runs to 15 residues. The CDR3 DNA follows: TGTGCCAGCAGCCCCGGTGGAGGGGCTAACTATGGCTACACCTTC. It codes for CASSPGGGANYGYTF.

On this clone: At one end the junction does not follow the germline gene, possibly because of a read error. The chain has TRBV7-3 and TRBJ2-5; 11 nucleotides match TRBD2. The CDR3 consists of 16 residues. The germline gives CDR1 SGHTA, CDR2 FQGTGA. CDR3 amino acids: CASSLIAGGPMETQYF. CDR3 coding DNA: TGTGCCAGCAGTTTAATAGCGGGAGGGCCTATGGAGACCCAGTACTTC.

The rearrangement links TRBV7-6 to TRBJ1-5; no clear D. This CDR3 contains 15 residues. The germline V and J ends were trimmed by 1 base and 7 bases, with 14 bases remaining between them. The germline CDR1 and CDR2 sequences are SGHVS and FNYEAQ. The CDR3 region is CASSLGPLREQPQHF. In DNA, the CDR3 is TGTGCCAGCAGCTTAGGCCCCCTCCGGGAACAGCCCCAGCATTTT. Full variable domain (missing parts from reference TRBV7-6 and TRBJ1-5): GAGVSQSPRYKVTKRGQDVALRCDPISGHVSLYWYRQALGQGPEFLTYFNYEAQQDKSGLPNDRFSAERPEGSISTLTIQRTEQRDSAMYRCASSLGPLREQPQHFGDGTRLSIL.